This T cell receptor beta chain stems from a study of blood T cell repertoires in COVID-19 (dated by TCRdb to about 2020). Regarding the complete study: Samples from collaborators originated in the United States, Italy and Spain and spanned both the acute and convalescent phases of COVID-19. The prospective study material was composed of cDNA or gDNA derived from T cells, B-cell-depleted T cells, or PBMCs. Deeply sampled blood TCRbeta repertoires from subjects exposed to, actively infected with, or recovered from COVID-19 were included in the dataset. A freely available public database, intended as a resource for researchers studying the immune response to SARS-CoV-2, is where the repertoires were released. The samples were drawn from the first 160 participants of the ongoing ImmuneRACE study and from 1,254 subjects provided by 6 global collaborators. A de-identified subject ID, COVID-19 status, age in years and sex were almost always included in the sample metadata. Where available, HLA class I and class II types were obtained from metadata supplied by the sample provider rather than from assay-based typing.

Each collaborating institution followed its own protocols to collect whole blood in K2EDTA tubes. Collaborator samples were shipped for TCRbeta analysis as frozen whole blood, isolated PBMCs, or DNA extracted from either sample type. In regard to this clone: Its antigen is unknown. The sample holds no much larger clone one base away, and base qualities are not on file.

What the research found in general, with its limitations: How much clinical and demographic metadata was included differed by source and by participant, and the metadata was provided uncurated.

TCRbeta CDR3 regions were amplified from genomic DNA by means of the immunoSEQ Assay, a bias-controlled multiplex PCR. The source study handled its data this way. The number of nucleated cells in each sample was estimated from the amplification of reference gene primers within the assay. Sequence reads were collapsed and filtered to measure the absolute abundance of every unique TCRbeta CDR3 rearrangement. Productive Simpson clonality was computed per sample as the square root of Simpson's diversity index over productive rearrangements. TCRdb mirrors the immuneACCESS table, restricted to in-frame sequences. Some clones are absent from its copies; in checked studies, under half trace to an unresolved V gene, and the reason for the others is unknown. V, J and clone size are those of that table, while D and trimming were read from the DNA. The sample profile shows about 15,000 clones; 80% to 90% of them were found once. Of the sample, just under 35% falls within the top ten clones.

Trimming removed 8 bases from V and 4 bases from J, leaving 9 bases between the germline ends. The CDR3 has 12 amino acids, counting the end cysteine and phenylalanine. Only the CDR3 region is kept as DNA, spanning 36 bases read in frame from base 1. In the germline V gene, CDR1 corresponds to MDHEN and CDR2 to SYDVKM. The rearrangement joined TRBV28 to TRBJ1-5; the D gene identity is not certain. The source is a man between 65 and 85 years old in a cohort sampled during active COVID-19. The sequenced material came from peripheral blood. The nucleotide sequence reads TGTGCCAGCTTAACGGGGAATCAGCCCCAGCATTTT. The encoded protein is CASLTGNQPQHF.